One sample yielded the 2 T cell receptor beta chains listed below, sequenced in a study of preoperative IRX-2 immunotherapy in early breast cancer. As for treatment: preoperative locoregional IRX-2 cytokine immunotherapy. The assay was immunoSEQ multiplex PCR, and TCRdb's table has in-frame clones only and misses some. The repertoire has under 30,000 clones, approximately 92% of them found once; the top ten carry roughly 8.9%. The sequencing used tumor tissue, collected after IRX-2 immunotherapy. These receptors all come from a human donor with breast cancer.

J is TRBJ2-6 and V is TRBV5-4; D is uncertain. The CDR3 runs to 15 residues. V shed 5 bases and J shed 0 bases, with 9 bases lying between them. Germline V gives CDR1 SGHNT, CDR2 YYREEE (reference sequence). The CDR3 loop is CASSLLHSGANVLTF. CDR3 coding DNA: TGTGCCAGCAGTCTACTGCACTCTGGGGCCAACGTCCTGACTTTC.

J is TRBJ1-1 and V is TRBV4-2, with D perhaps matching TRBD1 (6 bases). The CDR3 is made up of 15 amino acids. The germline CDR1 and CDR2 sequences are LGHNA and YNFKEQ. Trimming removed 5 bases at V and 0 bases at J, with 13 bases between. DNA of the CDR3: TGTGCCAGCAGCTTGGCACAGGGCTTGAACACTGAAGCTTTCTTT. Residues: CASSLAQGLNTEAFF.